This is a list of T cell receptor beta chains from one sample in a study of control samples from healthy donors and cancer patients. Clones were read by immunoSEQ multiplex PCR, and TCRdb kept only the in-frame ones, dropping some. The sample holds 150,000 to 200,000 clones, approximately 95% seen once. The sequencing input was blood. The receptors shown here come from a man between 18 and 35 years old in good health. The CDR3 runs from the conserved cysteine through the conserved F or W. A D gene is named only where the DNA matches it firmly. The listing skips clone size in some rows; elsewhere it reads once, few, many or a size class.

>TRBJ2-3|TRBV24-1|-|-
CATSVDSTDTQYF
TGTGCCACCAGTGTAGATAGCACAGATACGCAGTATTTT
>TRBJ2-2|TRBV11-2|-|-
CASDSPSSNTGELFF
TGTGCCAGCGACTCGCCGTCCTCGAACACCGGGGAGCTGTTTTTT
>TRBJ1-6|TRBV3-1/TRBV3-2|-|-
CASSQGFNNSPLHF
TGTGCCAGCAGCCAAGGATTCAATAATTCACCCCTCCACTTT
>TRBJ2-1|TRBV10-3|-|-
CAITIQQGPGGEQFF
TGTGCCATCACCATCCAACAGGGCCCAGGGGGGGAGCAGTTCTTC
>TRBJ2-7|TRBV2|-|-
CASSGRFPTF
TGTGCCAGCAGTGGAAGGTTTCCCACCTTC
>TRBJ1-6|TRBV7-3|TRBD1|-
CAAQGATSPLHF
TGTGCCGCGCAGGGGGCTACTTCACCCCTCCACTTT
>TRBJ2-7|TRBV5-1|-|-
CASSLVIGPSYEQYF
TGCGCCAGCAGCTTGGTGATAGGACCCTCCTACGAGCAGTACTTC
>TRBJ1-6|TRBV14|-|-
CASSLGDRMNSPLHF
TGTGCCAGCAGCCTCGGAGACAGGATGAATTCACCCCTCCACTTT
>TRBJ1-1|TRBV9|TRBD1|few
CASSPQTGQDTEAFF
TGTGCCAGCAGCCCCCAGACAGGGCAGGACACTGAAGCTTTCTTT
>TRBJ2-2|TRBV4-2|TRBD2|-
CASSQTGGGTGELFF
TGTGCCAGCAGCCAAACGGGGGGGGGCACCGGGGAGCTGTTTTTT
>TRBJ1-6|TRBV19|TRBD1|-
CASSPQTGVSPLHF
TGTGCCAGTAGTCCCCAGACAGGGGTTTCACCCCTCCACTTT
>TRBJ2-4|TRBV12-3/TRBV12-4|-|once
CASSSRTGQFF
TGTGCCAGCAGTTCCCGGACGGGTCAATTCTTC
>TRBJ1-2|TRBV5-4|TRBD1|once
CASTGTGGYTF
TGTGCCAGCACCGGGACAGGTGGCTACACCTTC
>TRBJ1-1|TRBV4-2|-|-
CASSQAYDTAVEAFF
TGTGCCAGCAGCCAAGCCTATGACACCGCCGTTGAAGCTTTCTTT
>TRBJ2-1|TRBV9|-|-
CASSVASRAYNEQFF
TGTGCCAGCAGCGTTGCTAGCCGCGCCTACAATGAGCAGTTCTTC
>TRBJ2-4|TRBV29-1|TRBD2|-
CSDLLAGGEGYF
TGCAGCGACCTCCTAGCGGGGGGTGAGGGGTACTTC
>TRBJ2-5|TRBV27|-|-
CASSFYGETQYF
TGTGCCAGCAGTTTTTACGGAGAGACCCAGTACTTC
>TRBJ1-6|TRBV6-5|TRBD1|-
CASSFRQGSSPLHF
TGTGCCAGCAGTTTCAGACAGGGAAGTTCACCCCTCCACTTT
>TRBJ1-4|TRBV2|-|-
CASSHRDEKLFF
TGTGCCAGCAGTCATCGAGATGAAAAACTGTTTTTT
>TRBJ2-7|TRBV12-5|-|-
CASGSSYELVPPREQYF
TGTGCTAGTGGTTCGTCCTACGAGCTAGTACCCCCTCGGGAGCAGTACTTC
>TRBJ2-2|TRBV28|TRBD2|-
CASSGGGWDGTGELFF
TGTGCCAGCAGTGGGGGGGGATGGGACGGCACCGGGGAGCTGTTTTTT
>TRBJ2-7|TRBV7-2|-|-
CASSLNRVREQYF
TGTGCCAGCAGCTTGAACAGGGTACGCGAGCAGTACTTC
>TRBJ1-2|TRBV4-1|-|-
CASSQPGRRSNYGYTF
TGCGCCAGCAGCCAACCGGGACGGCGCTCAAACTATGGCTACACCTTC
>TRBJ1-1|TRBV19|-|once
CASSMAGMDTEAFF
TGTGCCAGTAGTATGGCAGGTATGGACACTGAAGCTTTCTTT
>TRBJ1-1|TRBV9|-|-
CASSVDENTEAFF
TGTGCCAGCAGCGTAGATGAGAACACTGAAGCTTTCTTT
>TRBJ2-4|TRBV5-1|TRBD1|once
CATPRGGEAKNIQYF
TGCGCCACCCCGAGAGGGGGCGAGGCCAAAAACATTCAGTACTTC
>TRBJ2-1|TRBV27|-|-
CASSLSGRDEQFF
TGTGCCAGCAGTCTGAGCGGGCGAGATGAGCAGTTCTTC
>TRBJ2-7|TRBV12-5|-|-
CASAWVATSYEQYF
TGTGCTAGTGCCTGGGTAGCTACTTCCTACGAGCAGTACTTC
>TRBJ1-1|TRBV5-1|-|few
CASSKTGSGTEAFF
TGCGCCAGCAGCAAGACTGGGTCTGGCACTGAAGCTTTCTTT
>TRBJ1-5|TRBV2|-|-
CASKARNNQPQHF
TGTGCCAGCAAGGCGAGGAACAATCAGCCCCAGCATTTT
>TRBJ2-2|TRBV4-1|-|-
CASSQEGATTNTGELFF
TGCGCCAGCAGCCAAGAGGGTGCGACTACTAACACCGGGGAGCTGTTTTTT
>TRBJ2-1|TRBV5-1|TRBD2|-
CASSLDSGGMINEQFF
TGCGCCAGCAGCTTGGATAGCGGGGGGATGATCAATGAGCAGTTCTTC
>TRBJ2-1|TRBV10-1|-|-
CASSETVYNEQFF
TGCGCCAGCAGTGAAACAGTCTACAATGAGCAGTTCTTC
>TRBJ1-4|TRBV25-1|-|-
CASSLNGEQEKLFF
TGTGCCAGCAGTCTGAATGGGGAACAGGAAAAACTGTTTTTT
>TRBJ2-1|TRBV7-2|-|-
CASSPSYKHEQFF
TGTGCCAGCAGCCCTAGTTACAAACATGAGCAGTTCTTC